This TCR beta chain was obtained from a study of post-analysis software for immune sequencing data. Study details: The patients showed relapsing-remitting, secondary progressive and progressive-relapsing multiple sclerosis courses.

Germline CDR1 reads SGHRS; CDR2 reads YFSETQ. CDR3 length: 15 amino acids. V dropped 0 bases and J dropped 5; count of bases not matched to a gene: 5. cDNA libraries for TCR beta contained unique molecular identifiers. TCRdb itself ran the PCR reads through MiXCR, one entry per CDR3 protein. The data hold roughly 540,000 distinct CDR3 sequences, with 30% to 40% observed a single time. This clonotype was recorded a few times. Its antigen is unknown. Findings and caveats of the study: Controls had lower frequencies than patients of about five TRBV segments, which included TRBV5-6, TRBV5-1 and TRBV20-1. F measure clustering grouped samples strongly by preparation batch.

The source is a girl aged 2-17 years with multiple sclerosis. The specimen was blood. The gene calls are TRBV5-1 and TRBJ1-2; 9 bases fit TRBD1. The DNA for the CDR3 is TGCGCCAGCAGCTTGGACAGAGGACAGGGGTATGGCTACACCTTC. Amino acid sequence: CASSLDRGQGYGYTF.